These 8 T cell receptor beta chains originate from one sample sequenced in a study of chemoradiotherapy in HPV16-positive cancers. Assay used: immunoSEQ multiplex PCR; TCRdb lists only in-frame clones, some missing. The table records some 5,000 clones, around nine tenths of them present only once. Here the sequenced sample was tumor tissue, taken from a patient who underwent chemoradiotherapy. Every receptor here comes from a human donor with HPV-associated anogenital cancer.

The rearrangement uses TRBV6-6 and TRBJ1-1; D call uncertain. The CDR3 runs to 11 residues. Germline CDR1 and CDR2: MNHNY and SVGAGI (reference sequence). V lost 5 bases and J 4 bases, leaving 5 bases between the germline ends. The CDR3 DNA reads TGTGCCAGCAGTAAGAGCACTGAAGCTTTCTTT. Translated, it gives CASSKSTEAFF.

CDR3 protein: CASSPSRFSGNTIYF. CDR3 DNA: TGTGCCAGCAGCCCCTCCCGGTTCTCTGGAAACACCATATATTTT. The V call is TRBV14, the J call TRBJ1-3, with unresolved D. Germline CDR1 and CDR2: SGHDN and FVKESK. The V end lost 4 bases, the J end lost 0 bases, and 10 bases lay between the germline ends. The CDR3 contains 15 residues.

This clone appeared a single time. The chain links TRBV30 to TRBJ1-5; D perhaps matches TRBD1 (5 bases). Germline CDR1 and CDR2: GTSNPN and SVGIG (reference sequence). V was trimmed by 6 bases and J by 4 bases, leaving 10 bases between them. This CDR3 contains 12 residues. CDR3: CACNRGNQPQHF. CDR3 sequence (DNA): TGTGCCTGTAACCGGGGGAATCAGCCCCAGCATTTT. Combining the CDR3 with reference TRBV30 and TRBJ1-5 gives the whole variable domain SQTIHQWPATLVQPVGSPLSLECTVEGTSNPNLYWYRQAAGRGLQLLFYSVGIGQISSEVPQNLSASRPQDRQFILSSKKLLLSDSGFYLCACNRGNQPQHFGDGTRLSIL.

The rearrangement joins TRBV10-2 to TRBJ2-3; 7 nucleotides align to TRBD2. Unmatched junction bases numbered 13, after V lost 8 bases and J lost 2 bases. Germline CDR1 and CDR2: WSHSY and SAAADI. This CDR3 contains 16 residues. CDR3 coding DNA: TGCGCCAGCGCCCATGACGGGACTACATACACAGATACGCAGTATTTT. It translates to CASAHDGTTYTDTQYF.

The chain joins TRBV11-3 to TRBJ1-1; a possible D gene is TRBD1 (5 bases). Deletions cut 2 bases from V and 1 base from J, with 11 bases between. The CDR3 loop spans 15 amino acids. The germline V gene encodes CDR1 SGHNT and CDR2 YENEEA. The CDR3 reads CASSLSGGGNTEAFF. Written as DNA, the CDR3 is TGTGCCAGCAGCTTATCCGGGGGGGGGAACACTGAAGCTTTCTTT.

This rearrangement joins TRBV7-9 to TRBJ1-1; no clear D. Germline loops: CDR1 SEHNR, CDR2 FQNEAQ (reference sequence). Between the trimmed V and J ends, which lost 4 bases and 0 bases, there was a span of 6 bases. The CDR3 consists of 13 residues. CDR3 loop: CASSYLLNTEAFF. The CDR3 coding sequence is TGTGCCAGCAGCTACCTTCTGAACACTGAAGCTTTCTTT. Drawing the rest from reference TRBV7-9 and TRBJ1-1, the complete variable domain is DTGVSQNPRHKITKRGQNVTFRCDPISEHNRLYWYRQTLGQGPEFLTYFQNEAQLEKSRLLSDRFSAERPKGSFSTLEIQRTEQGDSAMYLCASSYLLNTEAFFGQGTRLTVV.

The chain carries TRBV5-1 and TRBJ2-7; TRBD1 agrees at 10 bases. Germline loops: CDR1 SGHRS, CDR2 YFSETQ. Unmatched junction bases numbered 11, after V lost 2 bases and J lost 6 bases. The CDR3 totals 16 residues. The CDR3 nucleotides are TGCGCCAGCAGCTTAGATCTCCGGGACAGGGGAGGCGAGCAGTACTTC. This gives the protein CASSLDLRDRGGEQYF. Together with reference TRBV5-1 and TRBJ2-7, the CDR3 gives the full variable domain: KAGVTQTPRYLIKTRGQQVTLSCSPISGHRSVSWYQQTPGQGLQFLFEYFSETQRNKGNFPGRFSGRQFSNSRSEMNVSTLELGDSALYLCASSLDLRDRGGEQYFGPGTRLTVT.

The CDR3 DNA reads as TGTGCCAGTAGTATCCGGAGTACTGAAAAACTGTTTTTT. This encodes CASSIRSTEKLFF. V and J are TRBV19 and TRBJ1-4; no clear D. Trimming pared 3 bases from V and 7 bases from J, leaving 9 bases between. Germline V gene sequence: CDR1 LNHDA, CDR2 SQIVND (reference sequence). The CDR3 has 13 amino acids.